The present entry profiles one TCR beta chain with its context. Its matching antigen is unknown. One end of the junction fails to match germline, which may point to a read error. Germline CDR1 and CDR2: SGHDN and FVKESK. The CDR3 is 16 amino acids. Time point specified: newly diagnosed GD, antithyroid drugs for less than 3 months. Preparation of the TCR library used RNA extracted from PBMCs. These data originate in a study of regulatory T cells in long-lasting Graves disease. Study-wide results and limits: The study found lower TCR diversity in persistent Graves' patients than in newly diagnosed ones. Persistent disease preferred TRBV28, TRBJ1-2 and TRBJ2-5.

The authors built TCR beta libraries using iRepertoire HTBI primers and Arm-PCR of CDR3 regions. TCRdb redid the calling of the multiplex PCR reads with MiXCR, one entry per CDR3 protein. The data show 390,000 or so distinct CDR3 sequences, about 10% seen once. These data were also reused for a study on T cells in Graves' hyperthyroidism and ophthalmopathy.

The sample consisted of peripheral blood mononuclear cells (PBMCs), taken at new diagnosis, from a patient treated with antithyroid drugs. The chain uses TRBV14 and TRBJ2-7; TRBD1 matches 7 bases. This TCR was recovered from a young woman with Graves disease. The CDR3 protein is CASSQDQETGYYGQYF. The CDR3 bases are TGTGCCAGCAGCCAAGATCAGGAGACAGGGTACTACGGGCAGTACTTC.